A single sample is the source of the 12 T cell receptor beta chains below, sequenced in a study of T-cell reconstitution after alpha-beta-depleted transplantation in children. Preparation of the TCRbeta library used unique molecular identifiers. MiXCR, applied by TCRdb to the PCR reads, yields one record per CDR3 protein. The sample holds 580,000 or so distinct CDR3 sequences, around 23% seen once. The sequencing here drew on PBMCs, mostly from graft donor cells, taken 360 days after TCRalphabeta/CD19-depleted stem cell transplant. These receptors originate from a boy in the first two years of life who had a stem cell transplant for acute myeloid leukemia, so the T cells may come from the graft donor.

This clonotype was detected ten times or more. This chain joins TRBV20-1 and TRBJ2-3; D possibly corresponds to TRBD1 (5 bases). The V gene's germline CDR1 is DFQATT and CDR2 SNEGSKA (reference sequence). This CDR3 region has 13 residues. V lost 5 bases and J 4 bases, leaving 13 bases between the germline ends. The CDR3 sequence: CSAPTQGADTQYF. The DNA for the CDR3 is TGCAGTGCTCCCACGCAGGGCGCAGATACGCAGTATTTT.

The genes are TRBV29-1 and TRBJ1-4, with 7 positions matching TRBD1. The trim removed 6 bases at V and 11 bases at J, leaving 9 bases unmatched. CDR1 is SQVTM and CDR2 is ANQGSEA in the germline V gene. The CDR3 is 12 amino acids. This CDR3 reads CSVGGAGAKLFF. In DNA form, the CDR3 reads TGCAGCGTAGGGGGCGCGGGGGCTAAACTGTTTTTT.

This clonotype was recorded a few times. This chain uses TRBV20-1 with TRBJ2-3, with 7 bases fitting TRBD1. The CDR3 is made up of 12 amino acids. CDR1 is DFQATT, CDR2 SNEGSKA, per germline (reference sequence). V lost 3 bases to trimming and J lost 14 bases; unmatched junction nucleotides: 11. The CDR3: CSARLPGQRAYF. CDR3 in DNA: TGCAGTGCTAGGTTACCGGGACAGAGGGCGTATTTT.

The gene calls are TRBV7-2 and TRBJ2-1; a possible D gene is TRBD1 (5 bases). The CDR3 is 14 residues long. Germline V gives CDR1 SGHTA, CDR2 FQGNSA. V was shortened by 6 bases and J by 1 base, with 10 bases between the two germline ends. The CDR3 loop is CASRGEFSYNEQFF. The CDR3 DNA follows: TGTGCCAGCAGAGGGGAATTTTCCTACAATGAGCAGTTCTTC.

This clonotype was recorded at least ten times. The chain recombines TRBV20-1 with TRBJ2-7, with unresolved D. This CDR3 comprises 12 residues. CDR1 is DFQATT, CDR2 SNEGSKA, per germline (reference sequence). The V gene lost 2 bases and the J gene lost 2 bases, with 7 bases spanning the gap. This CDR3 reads CSARYGAYEQYV. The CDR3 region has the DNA TGCAGTGCTAGATACGGTGCCTACGAGCAGTACGTC.

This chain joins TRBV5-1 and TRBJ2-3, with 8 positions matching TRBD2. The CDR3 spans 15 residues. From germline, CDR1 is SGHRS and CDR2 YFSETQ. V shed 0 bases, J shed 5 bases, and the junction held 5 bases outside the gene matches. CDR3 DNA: TGCGCCAGCAGCTTGGTCGGGGGGGCCTTAGATACGCAGTATTTT. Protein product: CASSLVGGALDTQYF.

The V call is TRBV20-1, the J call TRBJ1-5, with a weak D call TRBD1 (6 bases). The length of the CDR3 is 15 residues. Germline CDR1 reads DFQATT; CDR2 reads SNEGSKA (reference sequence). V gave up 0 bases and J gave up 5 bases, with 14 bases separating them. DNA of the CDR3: TGCAGTGCTAGAGATCCGAGACAGGATGATCAGCCCCAGCATTTT. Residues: CSARDPRQDDQPQHF.

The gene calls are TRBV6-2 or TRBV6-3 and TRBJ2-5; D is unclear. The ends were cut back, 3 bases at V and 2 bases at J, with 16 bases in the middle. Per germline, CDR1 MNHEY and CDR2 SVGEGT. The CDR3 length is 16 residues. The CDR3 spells CASSYLLRKRQETQYF. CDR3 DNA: TGTGCCAGCAGTTATCTACTAAGGAAGAGGCAAGAGACCCAGTACTTC.

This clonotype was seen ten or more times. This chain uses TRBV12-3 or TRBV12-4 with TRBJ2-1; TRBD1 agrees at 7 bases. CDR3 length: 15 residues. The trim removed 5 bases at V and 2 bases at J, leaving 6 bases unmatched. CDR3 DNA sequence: TGTGCCAGCAGTCCCCCGACAGGGCCCTACAATGAGCAGTTCTTC. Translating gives CASSPPTGPYNEQFF.

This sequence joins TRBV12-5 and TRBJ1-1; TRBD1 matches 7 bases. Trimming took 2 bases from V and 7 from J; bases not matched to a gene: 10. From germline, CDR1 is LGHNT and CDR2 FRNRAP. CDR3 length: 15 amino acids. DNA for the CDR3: TGTGCTAGTGGTTTGTCCGTGGGGGCAGGGGGTGAAGCTTTCTTT. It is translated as CASGLSVGAGGEAFF.

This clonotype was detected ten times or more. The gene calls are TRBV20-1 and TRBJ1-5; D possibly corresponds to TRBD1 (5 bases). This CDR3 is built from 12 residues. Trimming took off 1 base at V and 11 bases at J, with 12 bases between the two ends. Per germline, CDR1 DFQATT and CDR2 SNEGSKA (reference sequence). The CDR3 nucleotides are TGCAGTGCTAGAGCTGCAGGGAGGGCCCAGCATTTT. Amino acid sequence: CSARAAGRAQHF.

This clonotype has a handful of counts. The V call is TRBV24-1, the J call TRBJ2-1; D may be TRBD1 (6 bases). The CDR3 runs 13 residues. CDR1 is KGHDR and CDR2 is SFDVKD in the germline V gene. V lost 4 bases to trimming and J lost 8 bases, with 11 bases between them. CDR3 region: CATSDLDRHEQFF. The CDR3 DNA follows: TGTGCCACCAGTGACCTAGACAGGCATGAGCAGTTCTTC.